The 12 T cell receptor beta chains presented below share a single source sample, sequenced in a study of blood T cell repertoires in COVID-19. Sequencing was performed with immunoSEQ multiplex PCR; in TCRdb, only in-frame clones are kept and a portion is missing. The sample comprises about 260,000 clones, 70% to 90% of which are singletons, and about 0.64% rests with the top ten. The sample taken for sequencing was peripheral blood. Source of these receptors: a human donor in a cohort sampled during active COVID-19.

This sequence joins TRBV5-1 and TRBJ1-1; tentative D call: TRBD1 (5 bases). Trimming removed 0 bases from V and 4 bases from J, with 16 bases in between. CDR1 and CDR2 from the germline V gene are SGHRS and YFSETQ. The CDR3 is 16 residues long. This chain's CDR3 is CASSLVFGGMATEAFF. CDR3 in DNA: TGCGCCAGCAGCTTGGTTTTTGGGGGGATGGCCACTGAAGCTTTCTTT. Full variable domain (rest looked up from reference TRBV5-1 and TRBJ1-1): KAGVTQTPRYLIKTRGQQVTLSCSPISGHRSVSWYQQTPGQGLQFLFEYFSETQRNKGNFPGRFSGRQFSNSRSEMNVSTLELGDSALYLCASSLVFGGMATEAFFGQGTRLTVV.

V gene TRBV4-3 combines with J gene TRBJ1-1; 8 bases fit TRBD1. Germline-derived CDR1 and CDR2 are LGHNA and YSLEER. The ends lost 0 bases at V and 4 bases at J; junction bases unmatched: 13. The CDR3 contains 18 residues. The CDR3 spells CASSQDKFGTGGRTEAFF. CDR3 nucleotides: TGCGCCAGCAGCCAAGACAAGTTCGGGACAGGAGGACGCACTGAAGCTTTCTTT.

The rearrangement joins TRBV7-2 to TRBJ2-2; D might be TRBD1 (5 bases). The V end was cut by 2 bases, the J end by 0 bases, with 10 bases between. This CDR3 is 16 amino acids long. Germline loops: CDR1 SGHTA, CDR2 FQGNSA. The CDR3 spells CASSLSGSANTGELFF. CDR3 nucleotides: TGTGCCAGCAGCTTATCAGGGTCCGCGAACACCGGGGAGCTGTTTTTT.

The V gene is TRBV7-2, the J gene TRBJ1-2; 7 bases agree with TRBD1. CDR1 is SGHTA and CDR2 is FQGNSA in the germline V gene. Germline trimming cut 8 bases from V and 4 bases from J; bases unmatched to any gene: 10. The CDR3 covers 14 residues. CDR3 nucleotides: TGTGCCAGCGCCGCCGGACAGGCCTTCTATGGCTACACCTTC. Protein sequence: CASAAGQAFYGYTF.

V is TRBV28 and J is TRBJ2-1; 13 nucleotides line up with TRBD2. J lost 5 bases, V lost 2 bases, and 6 bases had no gene match. This CDR3 is 17 amino acids long. Germline loops: CDR1 MDHEN, CDR2 SYDVKM. CDR3 in amino acids: CASSLPTSGRAHNEQFF. Here the CDR3 DNA reads TGTGCCAGCAGTTTACCAACTAGCGGGAGGGCCCACAATGAGCAGTTCTTC.

The V call is TRBV18, the J call TRBJ1-2, with D maybe TRBD1 (6 bases). The germline V gene encodes CDR1 KGHSH and CDR2 LQKENI. The V gene lost 4 bases and the J gene lost 2 bases, with 20 bases spanning the gap. The CDR3 has 17 amino acids. This CDR3 reads CASSHAGAHQINYGYTF. The CDR3 nucleotides are TGTGCCAGCTCACATGCGGGGGCGCATCAGATAAACTATGGCTACACCTTC.

The rearrangement uses TRBV6-5 and TRBJ1-5, with D maybe TRBD1 (6 bases). The V gene lost 6 bases and the J gene lost 0 bases, with 9 bases spanning the gap. This CDR3 region has 14 residues. Germline-derived CDR1 and CDR2 are MNHEY and SVGAGI. The CDR3, as DNA: TGTGCCAGCAGAGGGGGTTTTAGCAATCAGCCCCAGCATTTT. Its translation: CASRGGFSNQPQHF.

The chain carries TRBV19 and TRBJ2-7, with a weak D call TRBD2 (6 bases). Germline lookup yields CDR1 LNHDA and CDR2 SQIVND (reference sequence). This CDR3 is 14 amino acids long. V shed 9 bases and J shed 0 bases, with 15 bases lying between them. This chain's CDR3 is CASEPDGGSYEQYF. The CDR3 DNA is TGTGCCAGCGAGCCCGACGGGGGCTCCTACGAGCAGTACTTC.

The chain carries TRBV30 and TRBJ2-7; D unresolved. The CDR3 has 14 amino acids. Trimming took 0 bases from V and 3 from J, leaving 12 bases between them. Per germline, CDR1 GTSNPN and CDR2 SVGIG (reference sequence). The CDR3, as DNA: TGTGCCTGGAGTGTGGCGGAAACAAACTACGAGCAGTACTTC. Amino acid sequence: CAWSVAETNYEQYF.

This chain joins TRBV29-1 and TRBJ2-7, with 10 nucleotides matching TRBD1. Germline V CDR1 and CDR2: SQVTM, ANQGSEA. The CDR3 totals 13 residues. The junction had 6 bases not matched to a gene; V was cut back by 7 bases and J by 3 bases. Written as DNA, the CDR3 is TGCAGCGGTGGGACAGGGGTGAACTACGAGCAGTACTTC. This gives the protein CSGGTGVNYEQYF.

The chain employs TRBV2 and TRBJ2-1; D possibly corresponds to TRBD1 (5 bases). CDR1 and CDR2 (germline): SNHLY, FYNNEI. The V gene lost 2 bases and the J gene lost 1 base, with 9 bases spanning the gap. The CDR3 contains 15 residues. CDR3 region: CASSEQAGSYNEQFF. The CDR3 DNA sequence: TGTGCCAGCAGTGAACAGGCAGGGTCCTACAATGAGCAGTTCTTC.

Regarding this clone: In the same sample, other DNA sequences code for this CDR3. The chain links TRBV30 to TRBJ1-2; D uncertain. The CDR3 is made up of 11 amino acids. CDR1 is GTSNPN and CDR2 is SVGIG in the germline V gene (reference sequence). V was trimmed by 0 bases and J by 7 bases, leaving 6 bases between them. The CDR3 bases are TGTGCCTGGAGTGTAGGGAGTGGCTACACCTTC. Translation gives CAWSVGSGYTF.